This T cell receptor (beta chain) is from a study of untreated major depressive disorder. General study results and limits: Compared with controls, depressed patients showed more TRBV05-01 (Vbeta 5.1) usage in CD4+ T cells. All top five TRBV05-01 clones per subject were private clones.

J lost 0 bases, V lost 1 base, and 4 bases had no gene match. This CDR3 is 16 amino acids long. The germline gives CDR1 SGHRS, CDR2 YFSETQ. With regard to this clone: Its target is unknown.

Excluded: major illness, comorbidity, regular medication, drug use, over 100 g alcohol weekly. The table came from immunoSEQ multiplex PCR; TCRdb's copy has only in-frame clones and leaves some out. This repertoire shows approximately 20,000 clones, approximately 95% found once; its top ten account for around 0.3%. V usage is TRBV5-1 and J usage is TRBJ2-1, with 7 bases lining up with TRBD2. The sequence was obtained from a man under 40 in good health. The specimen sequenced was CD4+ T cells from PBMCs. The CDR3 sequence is CASSLSGTSSYNEQFF. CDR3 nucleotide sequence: TGCGCCAGCAGCTTGAGCGGGACGAGCTCCTACAATGAGCAGTTCTTC.